The T cell receptor (beta chain) described here comes from a study of shared clonotypes between healthy human individuals. Naive CD8 populations comprised CD45RO-negative cells positively selected for CCR7, excluding terminally differentiated effector memory CD45RA+ cells. Here immunoSEQ multiplex PCR was the method, and the copy in TCRdb shows in-frame clones only, minus some. The sample has about 2.2 million clones, roughly 91% seen once. This CDR3 contains 16 residues. The germline gives CDR1 SGHRS, CDR2 YFSETQ. Trimming took 0 bases from V and 3 from J; bases not matched to a gene: 7. Sequenced material: naive CD8+ T cells from PBMCs. The gene calls are TRBV5-1 and TRBJ1-1; TRBD1 agrees at 8 bases. The source of this sequence is a man between 18 and 35 years old in good health. Some clones in this sample may be carry-over from other donors' samples. CDR3 coding DNA: TGCGCCAGCAGCTTGGTTCCAGGGGGCGAGGACACTGAAGCTTTCTTT. This encodes CASSLVPGGEDTEAFF.